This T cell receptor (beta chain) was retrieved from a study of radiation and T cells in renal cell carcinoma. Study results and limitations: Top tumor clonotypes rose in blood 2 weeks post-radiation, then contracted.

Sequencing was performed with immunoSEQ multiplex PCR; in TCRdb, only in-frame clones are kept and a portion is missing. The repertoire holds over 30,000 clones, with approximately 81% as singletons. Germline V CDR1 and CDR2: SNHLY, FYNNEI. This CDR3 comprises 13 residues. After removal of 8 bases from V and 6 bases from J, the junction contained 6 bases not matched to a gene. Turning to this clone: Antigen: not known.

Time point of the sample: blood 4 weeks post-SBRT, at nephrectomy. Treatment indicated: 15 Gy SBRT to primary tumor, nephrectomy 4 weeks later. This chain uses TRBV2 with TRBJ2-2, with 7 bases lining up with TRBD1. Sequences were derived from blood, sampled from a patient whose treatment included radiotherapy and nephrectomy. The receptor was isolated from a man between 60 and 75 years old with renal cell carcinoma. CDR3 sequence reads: CASLGQEAGELFF. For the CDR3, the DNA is TGTGCCAGCCTTGGACAGGAGGCCGGGGAGCTGTTTTTT.